These 5 T cell receptor beta chains were sequenced from one sample in a study of T cell repertoires in cytomegalovirus infection (dated by TCRdb to the late 2010s). According to the study, the label for this sample's treatment or condition signals: in vitro stimulation with specific CMV peptide epitopes to enrich CMV-specific T cells. The antigens for these receptors are not known. The sample was run on an Illumina HiSeq 1500. The public reads were run again by TCRdb, first through fastp at Q25 and then through MiXCR, and only productive beta chains were kept. Each CDR3 protein appears once, grouped with its most common genes and DNA. Present in this sample are about 700,000 distinct CDR3 sequences, 30% to 35% of which were seen just once. The biggest ten clones account for about 18% of the sample. The sequenced sample was cultured PBMCs, obtained from culture after CMV antigen stimulation. These receptors all come from a human donor in good health (CMV status not recorded). Some clones in this sample may be carry-over from other donors' samples.

The genes are TRBV7-2 and TRBJ2-7; no firm D call. Trimming pared 3 bases from V and 0 bases from J, leaving 6 bases between. Per germline, CDR1 SGHTA and CDR2 FQGNSA. This CDR3 has 13 residues. The CDR3 reads CASSFRVSYEQYF. CDR3 in DNA: TGTGCCAGCAGCTTCAGAGTCTCCTACGAGCAGTACTTC.

This chain connects TRBV20-1 to TRBJ2-2; 9 positions agree with TRBD2. This CDR3 is built from 16 residues. Germline V CDR1 and CDR2: DFQATT, SNEGSKA (reference sequence). J lost 7 bases, V lost 3 bases, and 12 bases had no gene match. As DNA, the CDR3 is TGCAGTGCTAGGGGGGGGCGGGGGGGAGCTATCGGGGAGCTGTTTTTT. As protein: CSARGGRGGAIGELFF.

This clonotype appeared a few times. This sequence joins TRBV4-2 and TRBJ2-3; D might be TRBD2 (7 bases). CDR1 LGHNA and CDR2 YNFKEQ come from the germline V gene. The CDR3 has 16 amino acids. The V end was cut by 2 bases, the J end by 1 base, with 13 bases between. The CDR3 loop reads CASSQQRGGGTDTQYF. CDR3 in DNA: TGTGCCAGCAGCCAACAACGAGGGGGGGGCACAGATACGCAGTATTTT.

A few counts support this clonotype. This chain links TRBV7-6 with TRBJ1-4; possibly TRBD1 for D (6 bases). The CDR3 extends over 15 amino acids. CDR1 and CDR2 (germline): SGHVS, FNYEAQ. The V end lost 6 bases, the J end lost 4 bases, and 15 bases lay between the germline ends. The CDR3 loop is CASRPRTAYNEKLFF. The DNA for the CDR3 is TGTGCCAGCAGACCTAGGACAGCCTATAATGAAAAACTGTTTTTT.

The table lists this clonotype with a few counts. The chain links TRBV10-3 to TRBJ2-1; the D is unclear. V gave up 5 bases and J gave up 8 bases, with 7 bases separating them. The germline CDR1 and CDR2 sequences are ENHRY and SYGVKD. The CDR3 is 11 amino acids. The CDR3 bases are TGTGCCATCAGTTCCAGCCATGAGCAGTTCTTC. It specifies CAISSSHEQFF.